This paragraph reports one T cell receptor beta chain. The antigen is not known. These data belong to a study of cytomegalovirus exposure and HLA in healthy donors. Study-wide results and caveats: HLA allele associations emerged for under 20,000 TCR beta sequences in a later analysis, at 0.05 false discovery rate. In a later analysis, HLA-C alleles had the fewest associated TCRs, DRB1 alleles the most.

Vbeta (60) and Jbeta (13) primers were used in the PCR. In the authors' workflow: A follow-up analysis tallied about 88 million unique TCR beta chains, approximately 10 million shared. Here immunoSEQ multiplex PCR was the method, and the copy in TCRdb shows in-frame clones only, minus some. V, J and clone size are taken as reported in that table, and D and trimming were inferred from the DNA itself. Among some 69,000 clones, approximately 79% were seen once, and the ten largest hold approximately 3%. Sequencing input: PBMCs. This TCR came from a woman aged 25 to 39 in good health and CMV-seronegative.

CDR3 in amino acids: CATSRGTSGSWVGETQYF. The CDR3 nucleotides are TGTGCCACCAGCAGAGGGACTAGCGGGAGTTGGGTCGGGGAGACCCAGTACTTC. V is TRBV15 and J is TRBJ2-5, with 13 bases aligning to TRBD2. There are 18 residues in the CDR3. Trimming cost V 1 base and J 5 bases; bases outside gene matches: 10. The germline gives CDR1 LNHNV, CDR2 YYDKDF (reference sequence).